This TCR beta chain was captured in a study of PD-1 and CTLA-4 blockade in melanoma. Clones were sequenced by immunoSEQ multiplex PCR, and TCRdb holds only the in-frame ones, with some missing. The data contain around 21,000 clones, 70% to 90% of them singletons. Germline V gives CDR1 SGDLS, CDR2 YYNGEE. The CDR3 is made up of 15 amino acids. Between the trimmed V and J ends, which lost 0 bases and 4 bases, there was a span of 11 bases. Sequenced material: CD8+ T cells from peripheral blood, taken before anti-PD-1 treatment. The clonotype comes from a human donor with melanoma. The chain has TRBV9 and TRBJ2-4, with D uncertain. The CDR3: CASSVGEGIKNIQYF. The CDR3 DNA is TGTGCCAGCAGCGTAGGGGAAGGAATAAAAAACATTCAGTACTTC.